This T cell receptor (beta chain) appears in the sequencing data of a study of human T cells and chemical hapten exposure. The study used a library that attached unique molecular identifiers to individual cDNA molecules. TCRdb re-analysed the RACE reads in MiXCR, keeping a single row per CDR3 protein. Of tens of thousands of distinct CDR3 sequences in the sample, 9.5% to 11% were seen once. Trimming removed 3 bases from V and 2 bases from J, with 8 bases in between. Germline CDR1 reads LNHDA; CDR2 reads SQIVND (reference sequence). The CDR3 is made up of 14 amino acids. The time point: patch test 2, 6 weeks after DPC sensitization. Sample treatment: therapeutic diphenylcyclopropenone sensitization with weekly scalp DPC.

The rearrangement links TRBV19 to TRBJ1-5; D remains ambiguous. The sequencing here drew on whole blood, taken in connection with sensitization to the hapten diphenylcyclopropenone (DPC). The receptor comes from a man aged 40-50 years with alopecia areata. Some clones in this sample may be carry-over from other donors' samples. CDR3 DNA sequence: TGTGCCAGTAGTATGAGGCAGGGCAATCAGCCCCAGCATTTT. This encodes CASSMRQGNQPQHF.